The T cell receptor delta chain described here comes from a study of γδ T cells in repeated Plasmodium falciparum infection. Study at large: Sampling occurred at baseline, pre-infection for selected infections, and 21 days post-infection. Some Malian samples span acute malaria episodes; others come from no-transmission periods.

TCRdb called clones anew from the multiplex PCR reads with CATT. The profile covers over 45,000 delta-chain clones, with around 1.6% appearing a single time and around 8.6% taken by the ten largest. Bulk repertoires came from Vgamma9/Vdelta2+ or Vdelta2-negative gammadelta T cells flow-sorted from PBMC. Study conclusions and caveats: Over time and infection, Vgamma9/Vdelta2+ repertoires remained highly stable and polyclonal.

V shed 5 bases and J shed 8 bases, with 21 bases lying between them. The CDR3 sequence is 15 residues long. Germline V gives CDR1 TSWWSYY, CDR2 QGS. On this clone itself: Its antigen remains unidentified. The TCRdb protein, from a much larger clone, departs from this DNA's translation at residue 8, likely by read error; the protein shown derives from the DNA.

This clonotype originated in a pool of human donors (malaria-infected and uninfected, not separated). The sample comprised gamma-delta T cells from blood. The chain employs TRDV1 and TRDJ1; no definite D call. The CDR3 DNA reads TGTGCTCTTGGGCTTAGCCCCCCCGCCACCGTCAAACTCATCTTT. This translates into CALGLSPPATVKLIF.